This record concerns one T cell receptor (beta chain) sequence. The data belong to a study of cytomegalovirus exposure and HLA in healthy donors. The repertoire was sequenced with immunoSEQ multiplex PCR; TCRdb's copy has only in-frame clones and lacks some. The table includes 65,000 to 80,000 clones, roughly 94% detected once. Sequences were obtained from PBMCs. This receptor was taken from a woman aged 18 to 35 in good health and CMV-seropositive.

The CDR3 DNA is TGCGCCAGCAGTTTCACTAGCAATGAGCAGTTCTTC. Its translation: CASSFTSNEQFF. The V and J genes are TRBV5-1 and TRBJ2-1; D possibly corresponds to TRBD2 (5 bases). The CDR3 length is 12 residues. The germline V gene has CDR1 SGHRS and CDR2 YFSETQ. The germline V and J ends were trimmed by 5 bases and 6 bases, with 9 bases remaining between them.